A selection of T cell receptor beta chains follows, all from one sample in a study of T cell changes during pregnancy in multiple sclerosis. The table came from immunoSEQ multiplex PCR; TCRdb's copy has only in-frame clones and leaves some out. This sample yields under 85,000 clones, of which 90% are seen a single time; more than 1.4% belongs to the top ten. The source material was peripheral blood, sampled in the third trimester of pregnancy. These receptors all stem from a female donor with multiple sclerosis, enrolled in a pregnancy study. The CDR3 runs from the conserved cysteine through the conserved F or W. A D gene is named only where the DNA matches it firmly. Clone size is not always given. Where it is, it says once, few, many or a class for expanded clones.

v_gene: TRBV7-9
j_gene: TRBJ1-1
d_gene: NA
abundance: NA
CDR3aa: CASSLGHFDTEAFF
CDR3nt: TGTGCCAGCAGCTTAGGACACTTCGACACTGAAGCTTTCTTT

v_gene: TRBV10-3
j_gene: TRBJ1-5
d_gene: NA
abundance: NA
CDR3aa: CAISDSPGGSNQPQHF
CDR3nt: TGTGCCATCAGTGACTCTCCGGGAGGGAGCAATCAGCCCCAGCATTTT

v_gene: TRBV5-6
j_gene: TRBJ2-1
d_gene: TRBD2
abundance: NA
CDR3aa: CASSSSGAIYNEQFF
CDR3nt: TGTGCCAGCAGTTCTAGCGGGGCAATTTACAATGAGCAGTTCTTC

v_gene: TRBV19
j_gene: TRBJ2-7
d_gene: TRBD1
abundance: NA
CDR3aa: CASSRDRGYEQYF
CDR3nt: TGTGCCAGTAGTAGGGACAGGGGTTACGAGCAGTACTTC

v_gene: TRBV7-2
j_gene: TRBJ2-3
d_gene: NA
abundance: once
CDR3aa: CASSLRAQPTDTQYF
CDR3nt: TGTGCCAGCAGCTTGAGGGCGCAGCCCACAGATACGCAGTATTTT

v_gene: TRBV6-1
j_gene: TRBJ1-5
d_gene: TRBD1
abundance: NA
CDR3aa: CASSEIPQGVNQPQHF
CDR3nt: TGTGCCAGCAGTGAGATACCACAGGGGGTCAATCAGCCCCAGCATTTT

v_gene: TRBV5-1
j_gene: TRBJ1-5
d_gene: NA
abundance: NA
CDR3aa: CASSLGQNSNQPQHF
CDR3nt: TGCGCCAGCAGCTTGGGGCAAAACAGCAATCAGCCCCAGCATTTT

v_gene: TRBV5-1
j_gene: TRBJ1-1
d_gene: NA
abundance: few
CDR3aa: CASSLGTEERKAFF
CDR3nt: TGCGCCAGCAGCTTGGGGACGGAGGAGAGGAAAGCTTTCTTT

v_gene: TRBV6-4
j_gene: TRBJ2-3
d_gene: NA
abundance: NA
CDR3aa: CASSPQGTDTQYF
CDR3nt: TGTGCCAGCAGTCCCCAGGGTACAGATACGCAGTATTTT

v_gene: TRBV5-1
j_gene: TRBJ1-6
d_gene: TRBD1
abundance: NA
CDR3aa: CASSLGTGAVSPLHF
CDR3nt: TGCGCCAGCAGCTTAGGGACAGGGGCTGTTTCACCCCTCCACTTT

v_gene: TRBV6-5
j_gene: TRBJ1-1
d_gene: NA
abundance: NA
CDR3aa: CASSSTGIMNTEAFF
CDR3nt: TGTGCCAGCAGTTCGACAGGTATCATGAACACTGAAGCTTTCTTT

v_gene: TRBV12-1
j_gene: TRBJ1-2
d_gene: NA
abundance: NA
CDR3aa: CASSLWTENPRPKLYGYTF
CDR3nt: TGTGCCAGCAGCTTGTGGACAGAAAATCCCCGACCTAAACTATATGGCTACACCTTC

v_gene: TRBV27
j_gene: TRBJ2-7
d_gene: TRBD2
abundance: NA
CDR3aa: CASSTRTSGSSRSYEQYF
CDR3nt: TGTGCCAGCAGTACCAGGACTAGCGGATCAAGTAGATCCTACGAGCAGTACTTC

v_gene: TRBV6-6
j_gene: TRBJ1-5
d_gene: TRBD1
abundance: NA
CDR3aa: CASMLGQASNQPQHF
CDR3nt: TGTGCCAGCATGCTAGGACAGGCTAGCAATCAGCCCCAGCATTTT

v_gene: TRBV19
j_gene: TRBJ2-1
d_gene: TRBD2
abundance: NA
CDR3aa: CASSMVLGGGTSYNEQFF
CDR3nt: TGTGCCAGTAGTATGGTACTCGGGGGGGGGACCTCATACAATGAGCAGTTCTTC